This T cell receptor (beta chain) was sequenced for a study of cytomegalovirus exposure and HLA in healthy donors. Findings and limits, study-wide: Donor immune exposure was known only as CMV serostatus. On later analysis, the bulk of CMV-associated TCR beta chains appeared to be HLA-restricted. Excluded were some V segments that proved indistinguishable, including TRBV6-2 and TRBV6-3.

The length of the CDR3 is 18 residues. Germline lookup yields CDR1 LNHDA and CDR2 SQIVND (reference sequence). The V segment lost 2 bases and the J segment 7 bases; nucleotides outside the gene matches: 14. With regard to this clone: Its antigen is not known.

With 60 Vbeta and 13 Jbeta primers, the PCR was carried out. Sequencing used immunoSEQ multiplex PCR; TCRdb keeps in-frame clones, though not all of them. This sample carries some 89,000 clones, roughly four fifths of them seen once, and the ten largest clones take over 1.5%. Sequenced sample: PBMCs. The sequence was obtained from a woman aged 30 to 39 in good health and CMV-seronegative. The gene calls are TRBV19 and TRBJ2-5, with 12 bases that match TRBD1. Here the CDR3 DNA reads TGTGCCAGTAGTATACCTGAGCCGGGACAGGGGGCTTTCGGGACCCAGTACTTC. It encodes CASSIPEPGQGAFGTQYF.